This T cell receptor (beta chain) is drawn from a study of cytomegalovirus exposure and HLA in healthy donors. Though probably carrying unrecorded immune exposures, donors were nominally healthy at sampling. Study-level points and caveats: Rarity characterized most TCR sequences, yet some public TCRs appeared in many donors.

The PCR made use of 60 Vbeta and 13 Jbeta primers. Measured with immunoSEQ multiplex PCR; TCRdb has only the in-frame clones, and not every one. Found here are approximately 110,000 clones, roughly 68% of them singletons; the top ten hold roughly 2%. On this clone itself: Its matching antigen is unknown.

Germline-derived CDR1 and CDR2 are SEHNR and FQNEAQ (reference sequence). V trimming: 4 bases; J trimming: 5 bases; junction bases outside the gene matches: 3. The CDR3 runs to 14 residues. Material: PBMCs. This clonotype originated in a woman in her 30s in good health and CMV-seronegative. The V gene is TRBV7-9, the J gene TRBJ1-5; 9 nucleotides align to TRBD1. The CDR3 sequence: CASSSTGGDQPQHF. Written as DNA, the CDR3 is TGTGCCAGCAGCTCGACAGGGGGGGATCAGCCCCAGCATTTT.